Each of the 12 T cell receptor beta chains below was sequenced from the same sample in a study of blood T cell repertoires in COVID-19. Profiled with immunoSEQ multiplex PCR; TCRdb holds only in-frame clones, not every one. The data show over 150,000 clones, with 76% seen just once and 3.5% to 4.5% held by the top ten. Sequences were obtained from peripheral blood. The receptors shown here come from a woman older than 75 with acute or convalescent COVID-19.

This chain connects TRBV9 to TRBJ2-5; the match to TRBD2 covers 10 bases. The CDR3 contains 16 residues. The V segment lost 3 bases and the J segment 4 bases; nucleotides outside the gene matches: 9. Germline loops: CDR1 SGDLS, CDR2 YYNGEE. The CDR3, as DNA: TGTGCCAGCAGCGGGGCTAGCGGGGGCTCGCGAGAGACCCAGTACTTC. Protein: CASSGASGGSRETQYF.

The CDR3 is CASSLAGSGANVLTF. The DNA for the CDR3 is TGTGCCAGCAGCTTAGCAGGGAGTGGGGCCAACGTCCTGACTTTC. V and J are TRBV7-2 and TRBJ2-6, with D maybe TRBD2 (5 bases). V lost 0 bases and J 3 bases, leaving 6 bases between the germline ends. Germline lookup yields CDR1 SGHTA and CDR2 FQGNSA. This CDR3 region has 15 residues.

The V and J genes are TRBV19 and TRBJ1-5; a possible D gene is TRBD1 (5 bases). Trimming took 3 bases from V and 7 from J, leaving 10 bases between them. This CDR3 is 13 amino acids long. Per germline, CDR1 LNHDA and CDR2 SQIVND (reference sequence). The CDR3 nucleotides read TGTGCCAGTAGTATGGCAGGGCAGCAGCCCCAGCATTTT. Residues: CASSMAGQQPQHF.

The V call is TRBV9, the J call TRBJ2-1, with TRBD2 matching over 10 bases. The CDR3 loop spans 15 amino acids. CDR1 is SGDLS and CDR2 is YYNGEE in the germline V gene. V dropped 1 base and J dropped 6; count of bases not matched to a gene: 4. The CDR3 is CASSVQSGRVNEQFF. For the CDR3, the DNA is TGTGCCAGCAGCGTACAGAGCGGGAGGGTCAATGAGCAGTTCTTC.

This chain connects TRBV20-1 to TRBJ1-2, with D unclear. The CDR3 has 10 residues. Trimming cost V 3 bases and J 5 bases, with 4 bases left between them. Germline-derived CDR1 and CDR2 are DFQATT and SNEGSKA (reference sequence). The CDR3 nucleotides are TGCAGTGCTAGCCCATATGGCTACACCTTC. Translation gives CSASPYGYTF.

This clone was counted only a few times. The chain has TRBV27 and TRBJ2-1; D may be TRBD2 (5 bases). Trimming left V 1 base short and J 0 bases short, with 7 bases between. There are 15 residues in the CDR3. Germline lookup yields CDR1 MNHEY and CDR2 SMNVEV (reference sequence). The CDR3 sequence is CASSLLGSSYNEQFF. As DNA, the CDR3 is TGTGCCAGCAGTTTATTGGGGAGCTCCTACAATGAGCAGTTCTTC.

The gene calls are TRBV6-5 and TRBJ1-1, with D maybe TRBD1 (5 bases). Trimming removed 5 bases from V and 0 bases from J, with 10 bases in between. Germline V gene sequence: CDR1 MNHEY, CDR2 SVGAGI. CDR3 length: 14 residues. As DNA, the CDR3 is TGTGCCAGCAGTATTGGGACTTTGAACACTGAAGCTTTCTTT. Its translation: CASSIGTLNTEAFF.

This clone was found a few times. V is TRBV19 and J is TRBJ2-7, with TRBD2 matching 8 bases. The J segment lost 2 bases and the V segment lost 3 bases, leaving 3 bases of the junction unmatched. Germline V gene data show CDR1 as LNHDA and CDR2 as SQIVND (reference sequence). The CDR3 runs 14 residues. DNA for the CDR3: TGTGCCAGTAGTATCTACGGGGGGGCCTACGAGCAGTACTTC. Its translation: CASSIYGGAYEQYF.

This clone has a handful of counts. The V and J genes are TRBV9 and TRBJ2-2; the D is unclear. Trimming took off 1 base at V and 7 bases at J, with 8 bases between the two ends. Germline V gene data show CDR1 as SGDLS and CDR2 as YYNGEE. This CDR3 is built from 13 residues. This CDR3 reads CASSVNFIGELFF. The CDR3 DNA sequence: TGTGCCAGCAGCGTAAATTTTATCGGGGAGCTGTTTTTT.

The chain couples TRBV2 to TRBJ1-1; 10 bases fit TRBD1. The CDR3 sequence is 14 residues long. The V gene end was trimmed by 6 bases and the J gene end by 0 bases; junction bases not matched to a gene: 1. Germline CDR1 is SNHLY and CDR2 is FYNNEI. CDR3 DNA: TGTGCCAGCAGGGGACAGGGGATGAACACTGAAGCTTTCTTT. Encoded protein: CASRGQGMNTEAFF. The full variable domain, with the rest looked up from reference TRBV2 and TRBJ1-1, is EPEVTQTPSHQVTQMGQEVILRCVPISNHLYFYWYRQILGQKVEFLVSFYNNEISEKSEIFDDQFSVERPDGSNFTLKIRSTKLEDSAMYFCASRGQGMNTEAFFGQGTRLTVV.

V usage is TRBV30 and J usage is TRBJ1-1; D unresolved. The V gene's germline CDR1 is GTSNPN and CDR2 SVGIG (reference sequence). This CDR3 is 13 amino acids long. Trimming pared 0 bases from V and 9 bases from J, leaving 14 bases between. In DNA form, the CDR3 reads TGTGCCTGGAGTGTGGGCCGTACTGAGCAAGCTTTCTTT. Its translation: CAWSVGRTEQAFF. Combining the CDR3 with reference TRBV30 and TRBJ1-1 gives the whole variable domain SQTIHQWPATLVQPVGSPLSLECTVEGTSNPNLYWYRQAAGRGLQLLFYSVGIGQISSEVPQNLSASRPQDRQFILSSKKLLLSDSGFYLCAWSVGRTEQAFFGQGTRLTVV.

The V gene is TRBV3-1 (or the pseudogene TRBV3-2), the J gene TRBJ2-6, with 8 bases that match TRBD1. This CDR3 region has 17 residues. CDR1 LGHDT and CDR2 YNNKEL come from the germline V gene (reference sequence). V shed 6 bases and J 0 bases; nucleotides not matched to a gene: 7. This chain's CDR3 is CASSPGTGLSGANVLTF. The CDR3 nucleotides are TGTGCCAGCAGTCCCGGGACAGGCCTCTCTGGGGCCAACGTCCTGACTTTC.